These 21 T cell receptor beta chains came from one sample sequenced in a study of blood T cells in healthy people across ages. PCR was performed a second time for about 7 to 12 cycles using a sample-barcoded 5' primer and a J-beta primer mix. One entry per CDR3 protein, called by TCRdb with MiXCR from the 5' RACE reads. The sample includes about 600,000 distinct CDR3 sequences, roughly 43% of them seen just once. The sample taken for sequencing was blood. The receptors stem from a man older than 75 in good health.

This clonotype has just a few counts. V and J are TRBV7-9 and TRBJ2-6; 8 nucleotides line up with TRBD1. Germline V gene sequence: CDR1 SEHNR, CDR2 FQNEAQ (reference sequence). V lost 1 base to trimming and J lost 5 bases; unmatched junction nucleotides: 7. The CDR3 contains 17 residues. The DNA of the CDR3 is TGTGCCAGCAGCTTAGGGCGGGACAGGCCCCGGGCCAACGTCCTGACTTTC. Translating gives CASSLGRDRPRANVLTF.

The CDR3 loop is CSARDIRLAHNEQFF. CDR3 DNA sequence: TGCAGTGCTAGAGATATCCGACTAGCGCACAATGAGCAGTTCTTC. The V call is TRBV20-1, the J call TRBJ2-1, with 8 nucleotides matching TRBD2. J was trimmed by 5 bases and V by 0 bases; bases with no gene match: 6. The CDR3 extends over 15 amino acids. The germline gives CDR1 DFQATT, CDR2 SNEGSKA (reference sequence).

The rearrangement joins TRBV29-1 to TRBJ1-2; no clear D. CDR3 size: 13 residues. The germline gives CDR1 SQVTM, CDR2 ANQGSEA. V was trimmed by 3 bases and J by 2 bases, leaving 10 bases between them. The CDR3 region has the DNA TGCAGCGTTGAGGTCCCGAGGAACTATGGCTACACCTTC. Translation gives CSVEVPRNYGYTF.

This clonotype was observed many times. This sequence joins TRBV6-6 and TRBJ1-1; unclear D gene. V was trimmed by 0 bases and J by 4 bases, leaving 6 bases between them. The CDR3 runs 13 residues. CDR1 MNHNY and CDR2 SVGAGI come from the germline V gene (reference sequence). The CDR3 DNA is TGTGCCAGCAGTTACTCGAGGGTCACTGAAGCTTTCTTT. Its translation: CASSYSRVTEAFF.

The chain is built from TRBV11-2 and TRBJ2-1; TRBD2 is a possible D gene (7 bases). The DNA end lines up better with TRBJ2-7; the J call may be wrong. Germline loops: CDR1 SGHAT, CDR2 FQNNGV. CDR3 length: 16 amino acids. In DNA form, the CDR3 reads TGTGCCAGCAGCGACACCGAGGGACTAAGGGACAATGAGCAGTACTTC. It specifies CASSDTEGLRDNEQYF.

For this clonotype: A much larger clone sits a single nucleotide away, making a read error possible. This rearrangement joins TRBV6-2 or TRBV6-3 to TRBJ1-1; D might be TRBD1 (5 bases). V shed 2 bases and J shed 11 bases, with 24 bases lying between them. The CDR3 is 16 amino acids. From germline, CDR1 is MNHEY and CDR2 SVGEGT. The CDR3 DNA is TGTGCCAGCAGTTACATTGCCGAGGATACCACAGGTGACGCTTTCTTT. This encodes CASSYIAEDTTGDAFF.

The V and J genes are TRBV6-2 or TRBV6-3 and TRBJ2-5, with a weak D call TRBD1 (5 bases). V dropped 4 bases and J dropped 3 bases, with 9 bases sitting between them. CDR1 is MNHEY and CDR2 is SVGEGT in the germline V gene. This CDR3 spans 13 amino acids. CDR3 in DNA: TGTGCCAGCAGTTTCGCAGGGAAAGAGACCCAGTACTTC. Its protein is CASSFAGKETQYF.

The table lists this clonotype with a few counts. V gene TRBV4-2 combines with J gene TRBJ2-1, with 12 bases matching TRBD2. V was pared by 1 base and J by 9 bases, with 10 bases of the junction left unmatched. The CDR3 is 17 amino acids. Per the germline V gene, CDR1 is LGHNA and CDR2 is YNFKEQ. The CDR3 loop reads CASSQVFATSGRTEQFF. CDR3 DNA sequence: TGTGCCAGCAGCCAAGTCTTCGCGACTAGCGGGAGAACTGAGCAGTTCTTC.

This clonotype was seen only a few times. This chain uses TRBV6-2 or TRBV6-3 with TRBJ2-1; D remains unclear. The CDR3 covers 15 residues. V lost 3 bases to trimming and J lost 7 bases, with 16 bases between them. Germline V lookup: CDR1 MNHEY, CDR2 SVGEGT. This chain's CDR3 is CASSYGQYERNEQFF. In DNA, the CDR3 is TGTGCCAGCAGTTATGGCCAGTACGAGAGAAATGAGCAGTTCTTC.

V usage is TRBV20-1 and J usage is TRBJ2-1, with D perhaps assigned TRBD1 or TRBD2 (5 bases each). This CDR3 comprises 15 residues. Germline V gives CDR1 DFQATT, CDR2 SNEGSKA (reference sequence). V lost 0 bases and J 9 bases, leaving 18 bases between the germline ends. CDR3 loop: CSARDASGPASEQFF. The CDR3 coding sequence is TGCAGTGCTAGAGATGCCTCGGGACCGGCCAGTGAGCAGTTCTTC.

The CDR3 DNA reads as TGCAGTGCTAGGGAGGGGGCTCGGGACACTGAAGCTTTCTTT. This sequence encodes CSAREGARDTEAFF. The chain uses TRBV20-1 and TRBJ1-1, with TRBD1 identical over 7 bases. Germline-derived CDR1 and CDR2 are DFQATT and SNEGSKA (reference sequence). The CDR3 extends over 14 amino acids. Germline trimming cut 3 bases from V and 3 bases from J; bases unmatched to any gene: 7.

This chain joins TRBV5-6 and TRBJ1-1; the D is unclear. The germline CDR1 and CDR2 sequences are SGHDT and YYEEEE. CDR3 size: 14 residues. With 4 bases removed from V and 0 bases from J, the gap between germline ends came to 10 bases. The CDR3 loop is CASSPMGMNTEAFF. The DNA for the CDR3 is TGTGCCAGCAGCCCCATGGGGATGAACACTGAAGCTTTCTTT.

This clonotype was detected a few times. V usage is TRBV10-3 and J usage is TRBJ2-1; D is perhaps TRBD2 (7 bases). This CDR3 spans 16 amino acids. The germline CDR1 and CDR2 sequences are ENHRY and SYGVKD. V was trimmed by 6 bases and J by 4 bases, leaving 19 bases between them. The CDR3 region is CAIRTRGAGAYNEQFF. The DNA of the CDR3 is TGTGCCATCAGGACCCGGGGGGCGGGGGCGTACAATGAGCAGTTCTTC.

This sequence joins TRBV10-2 and TRBJ2-5; no clear D gene. The J call may be in error: the DNA end matches TRBJ2-1 better. From germline, CDR1 is WSHSY and CDR2 SAAADI. This CDR3 comprises 14 residues. The CDR3 loop reads CASKGSVNQETQFF. In nucleotides, the CDR3 is TGCGCCAGCAAAGGCTCCGTGAACCAAGAGACCCAGTTCTTC.

V is TRBV29-1 and J is TRBJ2-7, with TRBD1 matching over 7 bases. CDR3 length equals 14 residues. CDR1 and CDR2 from the germline V gene are SQVTM and ANQGSEA. Unmatched junction bases numbered 7, after V lost 2 bases and J lost 3 bases. CDR3 sequence: CSVELPGQNYEQYF. Here the CDR3 DNA reads TGCAGCGTTGAACTTCCGGGACAGAACTACGAGCAGTACTTC.

The rearrangement uses TRBV29-1 and TRBJ2-5; no reliable D call. V was shortened by 7 bases and J by 5 bases, with 11 bases between the two germline ends. Germline lookup yields CDR1 SQVTM and CDR2 ANQGSEA. This CDR3 region has 11 residues. Here the CDR3 reads CSGTESETQYF. CDR3 coding DNA: TGCAGCGGCACGGAGTCCGAGACCCAGTACTTC.

This clonotype has ten or more counts. The rearrangement links TRBV6-6 to TRBJ1-2; the D gene is possibly TRBD1 (5 bases). CDR3 length: 12 amino acids. CDR1 and CDR2 (germline): MNHNY, SVGAGI (reference sequence). Trimming cost V 2 bases and J 7 bases, with 8 bases left between them. The CDR3 DNA follows: TGTGCCAGCAGTTACGGGGGAAGTGGCTACACCTTC. Amino acids: CASSYGGSGYTF.

The V call is TRBV12-3 or TRBV12-4, the J call TRBJ2-3; 9 bases match TRBD1. The CDR3 totals 16 residues. V lost 6 bases, J lost 0 bases, and 7 bases stayed unmatched. The CDR3 region is CASRAGTGISTDTQYF. CDR3 nucleotide sequence: TGTGCCAGCAGGGCAGGGACAGGGATTAGCACAGATACGCAGTATTTT.

This chain links TRBV7-9 with TRBJ1-2, with D perhaps TRBD1 (6 bases). Deletions cut 6 bases from V and 5 bases from J, with 10 bases between. The CDR3 loop spans 12 amino acids. Germline lookup yields CDR1 SEHNR and CDR2 FQNEAQ (reference sequence). The CDR3 DNA reads TGTGCCAGCAGTCAACAGGGATATGGCTACACCTTC. Translating gives CASSQQGYGYTF.

The chain has TRBV20-1 and TRBJ1-2; D remains ambiguous. This CDR3 spans 12 amino acids. Germline values: CDR1 DFQATT, CDR2 SNEGSKA (reference sequence). V was shortened by 5 bases and J by 8 bases, with 15 bases between the two germline ends. CDR3 in amino acids: CSADMKYKGYTF. Written as DNA, the CDR3 is TGCAGTGCTGACATGAAATATAAGGGCTACACCTTC.

This clonotype was picked up a small number of times. The chain recombines TRBV6-2 or TRBV6-3 with TRBJ2-5; 9 bases agree with TRBD2. The CDR3 is 12 amino acids. Germline trimming cut 8 bases from V and 5 bases from J; bases unmatched to any gene: 3. CDR1 and CDR2 from the germline V gene are MNHEY and SVGEGT. CDR3 nucleotides: TGTGCCAGCGCGGGGGGGCTGGAGACCCAGTACTTC. This gives the protein CASAGGLETQYF.